The clone carrying this TCR beta chain was found a few times. The sample comes from a study of blood T cell repertoires in COVID-19. Study-level background: PBMCs, B-cell-depleted T cells, or T cells were the source of the cDNA or gDNA that made up the material.

V gave up 8 bases and J gave up 7 bases, with 24 bases separating them. Germline V gene lookup returns CDR1 LGHDT and CDR2 YNNKEL (reference sequence). The CDR3 spans 16 residues. Individuals aged about 18 to 100 years were recruited from 24 US areas. Which cohort a participant joined came from the clinical history participants gave. In the authors' workflow: Amplification with reference gene primers provided the estimates of nucleated cell counts. Using immunoSEQ multiplex PCR, the repertoire was profiled, and TCRdb retains in-frame clones only, with some absent. V and J calls and clone size follow that table, whereas D and trimming were derived from the DNA. The sample carries about 250,000 clones, 85% recorded once.

This rearrangement joins TRBV3-1 (or the pseudogene TRBV3-2) to TRBJ2-1; D may be TRBD1 (6 bases). The sequence was obtained from a woman aged 50 to 60 with acute COVID-19. The sequencing input was PBMCs or T cells enriched from blood (not recorded which). CDR3 loop: CASSEGGRGSRNEQFF. The CDR3 DNA reads TGTGCCAGCTCCGAAGGGGGAAGGGGTAGTCGGAATGAGCAGTTCTTC.